This TCR beta chain was observed in a study of blood T cell repertoires in COVID-19. Study-level background: Donors in the United States, Italy and Spain gave samples during acute or convalescent COVID-19.

CDR1 and CDR2 (germline): SGDLS, YYNGEE. The junction had 6 bases not matched to a gene; V was cut back by 3 bases and J by 5 bases. The CDR3 extends over 15 amino acids. In the source study's methods: The assay estimated nucleated cells by amplifying reference gene primers. TCRdb's table, derived via immunoSEQ multiplex PCR, lists solely in-frame clones and lacks some. V and J calls and clone size come straight from that table; D and trimming were deduced from the DNA. The table lists 40,000 to 55,000 clones, roughly 80% of them singletons. The TCR comes from a man in his forties or fifties with active COVID-19. The sample was peripheral blood. The chain has TRBV9 and TRBJ2-1, with TRBD2 identical over 9 bases. Here the CDR3 DNA reads TGTGCCAGCAGCGGCCCCCAGCGGGGGGACAATGAGCAGTTCTTC. Translating gives CASSGPQRGDNEQFF.